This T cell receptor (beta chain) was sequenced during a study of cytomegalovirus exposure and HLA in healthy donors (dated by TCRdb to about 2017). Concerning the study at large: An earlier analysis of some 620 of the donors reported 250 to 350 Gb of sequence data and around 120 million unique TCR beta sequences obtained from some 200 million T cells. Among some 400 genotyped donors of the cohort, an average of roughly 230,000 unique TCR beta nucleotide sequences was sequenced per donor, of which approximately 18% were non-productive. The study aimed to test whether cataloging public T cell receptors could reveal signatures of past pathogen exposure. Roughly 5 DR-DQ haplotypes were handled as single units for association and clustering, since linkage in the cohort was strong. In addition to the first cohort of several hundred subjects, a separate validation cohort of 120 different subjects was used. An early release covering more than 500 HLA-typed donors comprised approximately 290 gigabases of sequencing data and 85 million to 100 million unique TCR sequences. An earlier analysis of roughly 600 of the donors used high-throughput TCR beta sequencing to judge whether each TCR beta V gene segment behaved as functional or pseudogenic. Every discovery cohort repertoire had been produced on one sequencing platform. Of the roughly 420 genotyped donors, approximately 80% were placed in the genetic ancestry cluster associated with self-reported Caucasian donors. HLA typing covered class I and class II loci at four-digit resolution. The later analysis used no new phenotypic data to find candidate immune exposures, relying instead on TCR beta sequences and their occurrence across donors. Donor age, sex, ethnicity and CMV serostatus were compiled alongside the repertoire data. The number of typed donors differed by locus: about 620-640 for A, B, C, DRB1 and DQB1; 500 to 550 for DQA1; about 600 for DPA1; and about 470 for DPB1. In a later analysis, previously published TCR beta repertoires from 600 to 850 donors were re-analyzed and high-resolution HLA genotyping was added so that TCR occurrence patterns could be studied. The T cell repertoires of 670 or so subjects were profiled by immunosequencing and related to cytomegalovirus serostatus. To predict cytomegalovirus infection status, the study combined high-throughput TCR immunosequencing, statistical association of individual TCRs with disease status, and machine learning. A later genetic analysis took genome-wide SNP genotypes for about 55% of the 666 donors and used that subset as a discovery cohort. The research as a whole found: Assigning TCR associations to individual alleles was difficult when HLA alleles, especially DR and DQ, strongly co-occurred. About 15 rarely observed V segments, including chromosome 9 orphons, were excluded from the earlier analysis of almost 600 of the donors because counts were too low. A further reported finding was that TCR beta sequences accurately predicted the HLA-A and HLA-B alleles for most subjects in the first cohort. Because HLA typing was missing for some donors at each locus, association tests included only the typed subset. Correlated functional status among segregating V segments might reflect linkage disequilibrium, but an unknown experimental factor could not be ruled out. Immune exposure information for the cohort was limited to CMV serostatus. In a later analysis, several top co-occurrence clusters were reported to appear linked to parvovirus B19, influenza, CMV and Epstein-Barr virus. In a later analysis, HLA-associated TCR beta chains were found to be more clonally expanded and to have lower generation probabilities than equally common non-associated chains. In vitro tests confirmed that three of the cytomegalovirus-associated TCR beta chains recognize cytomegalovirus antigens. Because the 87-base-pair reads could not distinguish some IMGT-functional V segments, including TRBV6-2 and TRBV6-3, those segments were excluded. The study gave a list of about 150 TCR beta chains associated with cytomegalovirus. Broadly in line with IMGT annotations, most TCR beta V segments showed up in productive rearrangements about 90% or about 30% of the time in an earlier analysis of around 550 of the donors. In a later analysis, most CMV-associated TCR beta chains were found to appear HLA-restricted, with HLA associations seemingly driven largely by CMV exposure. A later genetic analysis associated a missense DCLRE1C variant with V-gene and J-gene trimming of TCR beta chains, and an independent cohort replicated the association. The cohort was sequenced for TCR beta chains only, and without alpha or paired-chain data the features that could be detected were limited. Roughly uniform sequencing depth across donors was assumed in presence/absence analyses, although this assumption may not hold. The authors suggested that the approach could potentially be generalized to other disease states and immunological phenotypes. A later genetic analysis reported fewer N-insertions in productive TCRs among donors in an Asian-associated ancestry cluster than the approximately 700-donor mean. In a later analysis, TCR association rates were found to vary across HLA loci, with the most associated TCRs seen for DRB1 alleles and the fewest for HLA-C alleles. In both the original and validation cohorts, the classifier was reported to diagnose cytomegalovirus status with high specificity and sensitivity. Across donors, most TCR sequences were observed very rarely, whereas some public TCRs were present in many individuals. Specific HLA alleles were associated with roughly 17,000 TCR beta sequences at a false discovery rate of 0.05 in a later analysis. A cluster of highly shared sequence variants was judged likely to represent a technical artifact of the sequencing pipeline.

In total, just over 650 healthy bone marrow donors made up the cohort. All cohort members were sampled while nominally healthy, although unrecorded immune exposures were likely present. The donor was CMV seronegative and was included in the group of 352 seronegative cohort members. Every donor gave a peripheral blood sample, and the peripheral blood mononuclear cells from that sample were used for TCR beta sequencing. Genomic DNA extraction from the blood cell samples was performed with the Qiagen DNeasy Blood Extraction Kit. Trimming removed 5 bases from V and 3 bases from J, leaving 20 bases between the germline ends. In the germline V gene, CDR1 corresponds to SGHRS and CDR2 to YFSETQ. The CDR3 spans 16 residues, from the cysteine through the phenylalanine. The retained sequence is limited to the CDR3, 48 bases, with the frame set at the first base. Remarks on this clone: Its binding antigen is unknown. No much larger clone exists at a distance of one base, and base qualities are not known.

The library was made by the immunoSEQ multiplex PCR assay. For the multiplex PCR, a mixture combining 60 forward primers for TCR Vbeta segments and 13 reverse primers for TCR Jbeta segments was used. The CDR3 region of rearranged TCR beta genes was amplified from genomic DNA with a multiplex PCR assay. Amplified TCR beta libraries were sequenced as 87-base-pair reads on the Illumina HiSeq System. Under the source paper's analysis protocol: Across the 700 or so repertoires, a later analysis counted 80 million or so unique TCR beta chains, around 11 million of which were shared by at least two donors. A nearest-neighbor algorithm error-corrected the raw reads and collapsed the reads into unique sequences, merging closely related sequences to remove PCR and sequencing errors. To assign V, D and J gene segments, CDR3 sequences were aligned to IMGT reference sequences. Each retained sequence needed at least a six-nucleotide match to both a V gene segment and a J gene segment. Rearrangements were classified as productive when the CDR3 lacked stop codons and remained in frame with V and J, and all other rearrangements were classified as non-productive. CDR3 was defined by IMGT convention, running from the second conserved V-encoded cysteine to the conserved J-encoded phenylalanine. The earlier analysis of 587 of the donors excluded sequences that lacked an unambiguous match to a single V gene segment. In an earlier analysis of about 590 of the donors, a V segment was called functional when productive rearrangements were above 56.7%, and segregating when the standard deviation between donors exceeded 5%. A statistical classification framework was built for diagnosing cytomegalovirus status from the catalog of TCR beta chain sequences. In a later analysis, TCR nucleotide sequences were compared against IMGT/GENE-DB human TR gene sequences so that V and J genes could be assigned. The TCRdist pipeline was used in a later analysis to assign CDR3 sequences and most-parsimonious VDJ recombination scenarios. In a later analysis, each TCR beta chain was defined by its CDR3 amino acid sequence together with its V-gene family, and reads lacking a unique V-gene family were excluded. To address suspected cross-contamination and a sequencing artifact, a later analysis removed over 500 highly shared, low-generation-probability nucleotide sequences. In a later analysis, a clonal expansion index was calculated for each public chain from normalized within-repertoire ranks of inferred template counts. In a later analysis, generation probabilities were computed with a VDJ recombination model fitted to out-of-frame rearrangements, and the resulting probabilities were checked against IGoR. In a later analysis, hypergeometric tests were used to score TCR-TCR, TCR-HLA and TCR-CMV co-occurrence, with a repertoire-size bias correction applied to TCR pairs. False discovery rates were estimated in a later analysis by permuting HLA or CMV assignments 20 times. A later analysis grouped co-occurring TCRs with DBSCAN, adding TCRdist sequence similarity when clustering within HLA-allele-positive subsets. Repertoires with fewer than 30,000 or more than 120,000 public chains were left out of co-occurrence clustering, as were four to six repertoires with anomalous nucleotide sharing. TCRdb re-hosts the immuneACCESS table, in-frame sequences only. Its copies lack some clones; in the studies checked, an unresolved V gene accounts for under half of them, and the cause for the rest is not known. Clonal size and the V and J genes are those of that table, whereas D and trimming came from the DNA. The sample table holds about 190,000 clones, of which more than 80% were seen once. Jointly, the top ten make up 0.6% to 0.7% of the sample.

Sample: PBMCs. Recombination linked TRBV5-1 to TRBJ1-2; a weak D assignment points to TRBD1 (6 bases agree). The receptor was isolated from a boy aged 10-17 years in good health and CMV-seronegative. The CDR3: CASRVERTAVDYGYTF. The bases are TGCGCCAGCAGGGTAGAACGGACAGCTGTAGACTATGGCTACACCTTC. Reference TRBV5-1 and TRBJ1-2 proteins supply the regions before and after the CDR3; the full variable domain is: KAGVTQTPRYLIKTRGQQVTLSCSPISGHRSVSWYQQTPGQGLQFLFEYFSETQRNKGNFPGRFSGRQFSNSRSEMNVSTLELGDSALYLCASRVERTAVDYGYTFGSGTRLTVV.